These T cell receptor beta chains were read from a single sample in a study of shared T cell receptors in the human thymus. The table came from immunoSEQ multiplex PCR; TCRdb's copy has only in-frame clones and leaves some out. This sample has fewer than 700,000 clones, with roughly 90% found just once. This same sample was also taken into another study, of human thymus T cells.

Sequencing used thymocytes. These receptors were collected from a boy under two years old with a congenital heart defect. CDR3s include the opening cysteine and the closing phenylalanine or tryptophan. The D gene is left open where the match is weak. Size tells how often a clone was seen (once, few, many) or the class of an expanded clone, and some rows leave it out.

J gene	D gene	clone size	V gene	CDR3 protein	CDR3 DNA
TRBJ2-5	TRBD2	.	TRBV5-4	CASSLLLAGPLGKETQYF	TGTGCCAGCAGCTTGTTACTAGCGGGACCCCTGGGGAAAGAGACCCAGTACTTC
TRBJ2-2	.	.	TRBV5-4	CASSPEVGSTGELFF	TGTGCCAGCAGCCCGGAGGTGGGGAGCACCGGGGAGCTGTTTTTT
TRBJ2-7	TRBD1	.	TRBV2	CASRAGQGAYEQYF	TGTGCCAGCAGGGCGGGACAGGGGGCTTACGAGCAGTACTTC
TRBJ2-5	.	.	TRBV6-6	CASSYGGGRGPETQYF	TGTGCCAGCAGTTACGGAGGAGGCCGAGGTCCGGAGACCCAGTACTTC
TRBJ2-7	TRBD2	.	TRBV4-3	CASSQASSGRRRWNYEQYF	TGCGCCAGCAGCCAAGCTTCTAGCGGGAGGCGGAGGTGGAACTACGAGCAGTACTTC
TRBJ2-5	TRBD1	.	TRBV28	CASRKEGAQETQYF	TGTGCCAGCAGGAAAGAGGGGGCCCAAGAGACCCAGTACTTC
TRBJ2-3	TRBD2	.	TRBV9	CASSVATSGLTDTQYF	TGTGCCAGCAGCGTAGCGACTAGCGGCCTCACAGATACGCAGTATTTT
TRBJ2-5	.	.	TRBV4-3	CASSQDQDQETQYF	TGCGCCAGCAGCCAAGATCAGGACCAAGAGACCCAGTACTTC
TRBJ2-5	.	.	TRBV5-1	CASSLVWSGVGETQYF	TGCGCCAGCAGCTTGGTATGGTCGGGAGTCGGAGAGACCCAGTACTTC
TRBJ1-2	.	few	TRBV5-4	CASSLLGAGCGYTF	TGTGCCAGCAGCTTGTTAGGGGCCGGGTGTGGCTACACCTTC
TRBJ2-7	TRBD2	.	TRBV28	CASSPRGARRLAGVPYEQYF	TGTGCCAGCAGCCCCCGCGGCGCCAGGAGACTAGCGGGGGTACCCTACGAGCAGTACTTC
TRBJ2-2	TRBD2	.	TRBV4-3	CASSPPPSGRARTPGELFF	TGCGCCAGCAGCCCACCGCCCAGCGGGAGGGCCAGGACTCCCGGGGAGCTGTTTTTT
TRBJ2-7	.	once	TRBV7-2	CASSVTTTRPPPNEQYF	TGTGCCAGCAGCGTAACTACGACTAGGCCTCCCCCCAACGAGCAGTACTTC
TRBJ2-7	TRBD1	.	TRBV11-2	CASSYRGQGIYEQYF	TGTGCCAGCTCATACCGGGGACAGGGTATTTACGAGCAGTACTTC
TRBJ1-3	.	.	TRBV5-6	CASSFTGIRDTIYF	TGTGCCAGCAGCTTTACAGGGATTCGGGACACCATATATTTT
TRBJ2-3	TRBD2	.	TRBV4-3	CASSQESGSPVWRDTQYF	TGCGCCAGCAGCCAAGAGAGCGGGAGCCCGGTCTGGAGGGATACGCAGTATTTT
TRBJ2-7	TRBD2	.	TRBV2	CASSDGTSGLYEQYF	TGTGCCAGCAGTGATGGGACTAGCGGGTTGTACGAGCAGTACTTC
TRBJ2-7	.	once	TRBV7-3	CASSLTHSDEQYF	TGTGCCAGCAGCTTGACCCATAGCGACGAGCAGTACTTC
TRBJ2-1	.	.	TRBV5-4	CASSLVPGDNEQFF	TGTGCCAGCAGCTTGGTCCCAGGGGACAATGAGCAGTTCTTC
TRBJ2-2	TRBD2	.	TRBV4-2	CASSRNLAGGYTGELFF	TGTGCCAGCAGCCGCAATCTAGCGGGAGGTTATACCGGGGAGCTGTTTTTT
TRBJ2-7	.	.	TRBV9	CASSVTSGYEQYF	TGTGCCAGCAGCGTCACCTCGGGCTACGAGCAGTACTTC
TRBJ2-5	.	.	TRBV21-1	CASTKEGWQETQYF	TGTGCCAGCACCAAGGAGGGTTGGCAAGAGACCCAGTACTTC
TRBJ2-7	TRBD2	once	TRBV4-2	CASSQDRGLAGGEQYF	TGTGCCAGCAGCCAAGATCGCGGACTAGCGGGCGGCGAGCAGTACTTC
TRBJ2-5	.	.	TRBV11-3	CASSLGGESSGRGETQYF	TGTGCCAGCAGCTTAGGGGGGGAGAGTAGCGGTCGCGGGGAGACCCAGTACTTC
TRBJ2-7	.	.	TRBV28	CASSLGSGDEQYF	TGTGCCAGCAGTTTAGGGTCGGGAGACGAGCAGTACTTC
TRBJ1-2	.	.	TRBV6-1	CASSEGPVFGYTF	TGTGCCAGCAGTGAAGGGCCAGTTTTTGGCTACACCTTC
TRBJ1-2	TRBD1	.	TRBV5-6	CASSWDRWGSYGYTF	TGTGCCAGCAGCTGGGACAGATGGGGATCTTATGGCTACACCTTC
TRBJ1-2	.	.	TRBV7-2	CASSLRGGDYGYTF	TGTGCCAGCAGCTTAAGGGGGGGGGACTATGGCTACACCTTC
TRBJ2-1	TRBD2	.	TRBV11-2	CASSLGGGPYNEQFF	TGTGCCAGCAGCTTGGGCGGGGGGCCCTACAATGAGCAGTTCTTC
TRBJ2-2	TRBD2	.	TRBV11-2	CASSRGLAGLTGELFF	TGTGCCAGCAGCAGAGGACTAGCGGGACTTACCGGGGAGCTGTTTTTT
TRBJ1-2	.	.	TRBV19	CASSIDTGTHYGYTF	TGTGCCAGTAGTATAGATACCGGGACACACTATGGCTACACCTTC
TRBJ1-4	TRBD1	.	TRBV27	CASSLSGQENEKLFF	TGTGCCAGCAGTTTGTCGGGACAGGAAAATGAAAAACTGTTTTTT
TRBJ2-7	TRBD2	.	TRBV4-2	CASRSVLAGSYEQYF	TGTGCCAGCAGATCGGTACTAGCGGGTTCCTACGAGCAGTACTTC
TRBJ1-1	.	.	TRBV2	CASINTFPGDTEAFF	TGTGCCAGCATTAACACATTCCCGGGAGACACTGAAGCTTTCTTT